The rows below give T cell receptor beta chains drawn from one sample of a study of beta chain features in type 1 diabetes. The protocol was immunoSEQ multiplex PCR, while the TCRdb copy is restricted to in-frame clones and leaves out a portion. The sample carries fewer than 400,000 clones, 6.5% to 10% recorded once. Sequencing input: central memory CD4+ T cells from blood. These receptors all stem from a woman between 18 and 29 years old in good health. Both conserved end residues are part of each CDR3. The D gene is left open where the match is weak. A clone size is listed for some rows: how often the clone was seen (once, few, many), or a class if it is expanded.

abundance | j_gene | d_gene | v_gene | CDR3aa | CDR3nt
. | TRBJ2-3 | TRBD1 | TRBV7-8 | CASSSGQVNTDTQYF | TGTGCCAGCAGCTCCGGACAGGTCAACACAGATACGCAGTATTTT
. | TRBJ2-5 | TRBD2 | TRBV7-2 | CASSLGGASGRVGETQYF | TGTGCCAGCAGCTTAGGCGGGGCTAGCGGGAGAGTCGGAGAGACCCAGTACTTC
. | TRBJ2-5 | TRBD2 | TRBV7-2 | CASSLGVLAGVGGETQYF | TGTGCCAGCAGCTTAGGCGTTCTAGCGGGAGTTGGGGGGGAGACCCAGTACTTC
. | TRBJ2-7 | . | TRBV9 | CASSVGGNEGYEQYF | TGTGCCAGCAGCGTAGGAGGGAATGAAGGCTACGAGCAGTACTTC
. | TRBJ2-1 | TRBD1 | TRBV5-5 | CASSLAGTANNEQFF | TGTGCCAGCAGCTTGGCCGGGACAGCTAACAATGAGCAGTTCTTC
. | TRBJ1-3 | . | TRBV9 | CASSGRQVGNTIYF | TGTGCCAGCAGCGGCCGGCAAGTCGGAAACACCATATATTTT
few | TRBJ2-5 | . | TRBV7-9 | CASTPQAGDKETQYF | TGTGCCAGCACCCCTCAGGCAGGGGATAAAGAGACCCAGTACTTC
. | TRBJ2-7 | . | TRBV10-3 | CAISGTAFPPYEQYF | TGTGCCATCAGTGGGACGGCCTTTCCCCCCTACGAGCAGTACTTC
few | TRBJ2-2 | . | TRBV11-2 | CASSHGAHTGELFF | TGCGCCAGCAGCCACGGGGCTCACACCGGGGAGCTGTTTTTT
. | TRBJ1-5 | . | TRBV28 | CATETGTSRQPQHF | TGTGCTACGGAAACGGGGACATCACGGCAGCCCCAGCATTTT
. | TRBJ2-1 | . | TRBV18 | CASSPQGNEQFF | TGTGCCAGCTCACCCCAAGGGAATGAGCAGTTCTTC
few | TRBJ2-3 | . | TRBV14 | CASSRDWGDTQYF | TGTGCCAGCAGTCGGGACTGGGGAGATACGCAGTATTTT
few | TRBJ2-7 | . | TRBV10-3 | CATEGPAEQYF | TGTGCCACGGAGGGACCGGCCGAGCAGTACTTC
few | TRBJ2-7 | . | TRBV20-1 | CSAIDYEQYF | TGCAGTGCGATCGACTACGAGCAGTACTTC
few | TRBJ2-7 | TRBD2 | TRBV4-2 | CASSQDFVASGAYEQYF | TGTGCCAGCAGCCAAGATTTCGTGGCTAGCGGAGCCTACGAGCAGTACTTC
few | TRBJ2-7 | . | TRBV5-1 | CASSEQWAYEQYF | TGCGCCAGCAGCGAACAGTGGGCCTACGAGCAGTACTTC
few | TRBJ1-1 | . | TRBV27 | CASSLKVNTEAFF | TGTGCCAGCAGTTTAAAAGTTAACACTGAAGCTTTCTTT
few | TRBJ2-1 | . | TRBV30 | CAYSPGHSYNEQFF | TGTGCCTACTCTCCGGGACACTCCTACAATGAGCAGTTCTTC
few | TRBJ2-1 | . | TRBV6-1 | CASSEVGRNEQFF | TGTGCCAGCAGTGAAGTGGGTAGGAATGAGCAGTTCTTC
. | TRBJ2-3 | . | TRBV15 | CATSRPRDTQYF | TGTGCCACCAGCAGGCCTCGGGATACGCAGTATTTT
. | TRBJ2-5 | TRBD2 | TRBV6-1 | CASSESGRRAQYF | TGTGCCAGCAGTGAGAGCGGGAGGAGAGCCCAGTACTTC
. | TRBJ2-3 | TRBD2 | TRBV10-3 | CAISEVRDYSDTQYF | TGTGCCATCAGTGAGGTGCGGGACTATTCCGATACGCAGTATTTT
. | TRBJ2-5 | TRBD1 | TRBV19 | CASTPQGQETQYF | TGTGCCAGTACCCCACAGGGGCAAGAGACCCAGTACTTC
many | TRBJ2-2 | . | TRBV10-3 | CAIRGYTNTGELFF | TGTGCCATCAGGGGGTATACGAACACCGGGGAGCTGTTTTTT
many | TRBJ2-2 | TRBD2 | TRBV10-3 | CATRTSGTGELFF | TGTGCCACCAGGACTAGCGGCACCGGGGAGCTGTTTTTT
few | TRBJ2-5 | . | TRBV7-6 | CASSFTSLGETQYF | TGTGCCAGCAGCTTTACTAGTCTTGGAGAGACCCAGTACTTC